The text below deals with one TCR beta chain. Antigen unknown. The entry originates in a study of T-cell reconstitution after alpha-beta-depleted transplantation in children. General observations from the study: Hyperexpanded clones declined; after one year, newly produced T cells mostly supplied diversity. At around two months after transplant, the alpha-beta T cells were reportedly derived from several hundred expanded clones that came from non-depleted graft cells. Some patients' high day-60 TCRbeta diversity was attributed to recipient cells surviving conditioning.

Unique molecular identifiers tagged the TCRbeta library. TCRdb reprocessed the PCR reads with MiXCR, giving one entry per CDR3 protein. The table includes about 250,000 distinct CDR3 sequences, about 24% detected once. The CDR3 covers 13 residues. V gave up 3 bases and J gave up 4 bases, with 9 bases separating them. Germline assignment: CDR1 MDHEN and CDR2 SYDVKM. The sequence was collected from a female patient aged 2-9 years who had a stem cell transplant for congenital amegakaryocytic thrombocytopenia, so the T cells may come from the graft donor. V gene TRBV28 combines with J gene TRBJ1-2; no definite D call. Sequenced material: PBMCs, mostly from graft donor cells, taken 360 days after TCRalphabeta/CD19-depleted stem cell transplant. The DNA for the CDR3 is TGTGCCAGCAGTTTCCCAGGATCCTATGGCTACACCTTC. It yields the protein CASSFPGSYGYTF.